This T cell receptor (beta chain) was sequenced during a study of cytomegalovirus exposure and HLA in healthy donors. This clone occurred a few times. As yet, its antigen is unknown. General study points: Sequencing depth roughly uniform across donors was assumed in presence/absence analyses.

J gave up 4 bases and V 5 bases, and 2 bases lay outside the gene matches. In germline, CDR1 is LNHDA, CDR2 SQIVND (reference sequence). The CDR3 covers 14 residues. Vbeta (60) and Jbeta (13) primers were used in the PCR. Sequenced by immunoSEQ multiplex PCR; TCRdb stores in-frame clones only, minus some. This sample has over 150,000 clones, with more than 80% found just once. The TCR was taken from a boy aged 5-17 years in good health and CMV-seronegative. The chain joins TRBV19 to TRBJ2-3, with TRBD2 matching 11 bases. Input material: PBMCs. Here the CDR3 reads CASSGTSGPDTQYF. The CDR3 coding sequence is TGTGCCAGTAGTGGGACTAGCGGCCCAGATACGCAGTATTTT.